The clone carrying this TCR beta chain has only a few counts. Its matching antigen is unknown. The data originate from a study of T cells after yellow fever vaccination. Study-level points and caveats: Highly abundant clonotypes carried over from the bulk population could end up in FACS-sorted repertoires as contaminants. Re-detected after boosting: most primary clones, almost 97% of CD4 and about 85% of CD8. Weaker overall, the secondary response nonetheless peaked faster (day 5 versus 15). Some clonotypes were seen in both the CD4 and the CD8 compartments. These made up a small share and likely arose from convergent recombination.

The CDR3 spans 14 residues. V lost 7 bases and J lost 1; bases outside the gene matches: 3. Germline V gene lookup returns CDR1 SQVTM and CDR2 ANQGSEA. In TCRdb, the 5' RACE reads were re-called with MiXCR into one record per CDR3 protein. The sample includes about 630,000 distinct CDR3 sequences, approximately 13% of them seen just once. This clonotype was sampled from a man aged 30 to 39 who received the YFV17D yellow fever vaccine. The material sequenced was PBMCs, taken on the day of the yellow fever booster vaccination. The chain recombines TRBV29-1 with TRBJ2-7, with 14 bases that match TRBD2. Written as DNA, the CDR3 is TGCAGCGCAAGGACTAGCGGGGGGTCCTACGAGCAGTACTTC. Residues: CSARTSGGSYEQYF.